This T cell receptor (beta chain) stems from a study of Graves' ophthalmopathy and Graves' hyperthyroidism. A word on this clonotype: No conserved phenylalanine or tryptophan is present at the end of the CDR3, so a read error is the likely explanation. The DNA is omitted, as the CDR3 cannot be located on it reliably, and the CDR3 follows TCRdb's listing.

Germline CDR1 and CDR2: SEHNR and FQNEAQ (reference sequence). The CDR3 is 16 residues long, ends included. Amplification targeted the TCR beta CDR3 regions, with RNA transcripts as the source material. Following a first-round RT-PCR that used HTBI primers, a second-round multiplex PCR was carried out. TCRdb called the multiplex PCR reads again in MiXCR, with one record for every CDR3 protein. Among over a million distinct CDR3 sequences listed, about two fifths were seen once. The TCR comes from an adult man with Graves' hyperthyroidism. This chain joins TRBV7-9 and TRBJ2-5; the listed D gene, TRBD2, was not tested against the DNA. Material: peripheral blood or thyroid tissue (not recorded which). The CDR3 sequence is CASSLGGRNYGYTFGS.